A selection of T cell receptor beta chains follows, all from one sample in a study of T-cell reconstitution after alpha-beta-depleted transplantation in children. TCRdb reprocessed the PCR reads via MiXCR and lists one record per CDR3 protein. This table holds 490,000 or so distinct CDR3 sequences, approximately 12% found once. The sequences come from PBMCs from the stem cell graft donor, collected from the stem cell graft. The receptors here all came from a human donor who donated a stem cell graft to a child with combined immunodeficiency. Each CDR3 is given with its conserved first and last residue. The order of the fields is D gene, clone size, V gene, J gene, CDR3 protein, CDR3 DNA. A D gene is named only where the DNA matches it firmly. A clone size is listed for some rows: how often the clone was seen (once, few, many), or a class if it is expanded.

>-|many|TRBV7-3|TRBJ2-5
CASSPGAQETQYF
TGCGCCAGCAGCCCCGGGGCCCAAGAGACCCAGTACTTC
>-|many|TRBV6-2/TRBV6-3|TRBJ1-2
CASSYFRRDGYTF
TGTGCCAGCAGTTACTTTCGGAGGGATGGCTACACCTTC
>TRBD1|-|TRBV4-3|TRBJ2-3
CASSQDGDRATDTQYF
TGCGCCAGCAGCCAAGATGGGGACAGGGCCACAGATACGCAGTATTTT
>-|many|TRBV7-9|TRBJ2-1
CASIPQMGLQFF
TGTGCCAGCATCCCGCAAATGGGGTTACAGTTCTTC
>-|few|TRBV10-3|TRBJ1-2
CAISEFLQANYGYTF
TGTGCCATCAGTGAGTTTTTACAGGCTAACTATGGCTACACCTTC
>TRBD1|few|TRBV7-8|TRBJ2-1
CASSQRQGLYNEQFF
TGTGCCAGCAGCCAAAGACAGGGATTATACAATGAGCAGTTCTTC
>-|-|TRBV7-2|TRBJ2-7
CASSLKVPVRVYEQYF
TGTGCCAGCAGCTTGAAGGTCCCGGTTCGTGTTTACGAGCAGTACTTC
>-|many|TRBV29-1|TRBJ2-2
CSVPSGTGELFF
TGCAGCGTTCCCTCGGGCACCGGGGAGCTGTTTTTT
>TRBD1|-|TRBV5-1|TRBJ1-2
CASSFRDSTNYGYTF
TGCGCCAGCAGCTTCCGGGACAGTACTAACTATGGCTACACCTTC
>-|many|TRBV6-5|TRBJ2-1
CASSYSLSYNEQFF
TGTGCCAGCAGTTACTCCCTTAGCTACAATGAGCAGTTCTTC
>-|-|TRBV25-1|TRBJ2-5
CASSEWPTVKETQYF
TGTGCCAGCAGTGAATGGCCGACAGTAAAAGAGACCCAGTACTTC
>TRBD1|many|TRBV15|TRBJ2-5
CATRSIPGQSQETQYF
TGTGCCACCAGGAGCATACCGGGACAGAGTCAAGAGACCCAGTACTTC
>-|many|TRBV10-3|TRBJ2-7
CAPPSAEQYF
TGTGCCCCTCCCAGCGCCGAGCAGTACTTC
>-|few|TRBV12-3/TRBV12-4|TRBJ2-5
CASSSPRLGGETQYF
TGTGCCAGCAGTTCCCCCCGACTAGGGGGGGAGACCCAGTACTTC
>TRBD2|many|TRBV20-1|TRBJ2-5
CSARVPGGSPTQETQYF
TGCAGTGCTAGAGTACCGGGGGGTTCTCCTACCCAAGAGACCCAGTACTTC
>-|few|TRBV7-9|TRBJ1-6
CASSSLVGLLNSPLHF
TGTGCCAGCAGCTCCCTTGTGGGACTATTAAATTCACCCCTCCACTTT
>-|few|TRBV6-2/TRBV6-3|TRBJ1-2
CASTPWTVLDVYGYTF
TGTGCCAGCACCCCCTGGACAGTTTTGGATGTCTATGGCTACACCTTC
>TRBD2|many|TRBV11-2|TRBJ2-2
CASSRSGGNTGELFF
TGTGCCAGCAGCCGTAGCGGGGGGAACACCGGGGAGCTGTTTTTT
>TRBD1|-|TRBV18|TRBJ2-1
CASSPLHPGQGRNEQFF
TGTGCCAGCTCACCCCTTCACCCGGGACAGGGTAGGAATGAGCAGTTCTTC
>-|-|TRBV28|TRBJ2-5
CASTPFDSTQETQYF
TGTGCCAGCACGCCATTTGACAGTACTCAAGAGACCCAGTACTTC
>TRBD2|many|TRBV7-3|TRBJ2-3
CASSLTSGSTDTQYF
TGTGCCAGCAGTTTGACTAGCGGGAGCACAGATACGCAGTATTTT
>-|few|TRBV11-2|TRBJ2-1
CASSLDYGANEQFF
TGTGCCAGCAGCTTAGATTATGGGGCCAATGAGCAGTTCTTC
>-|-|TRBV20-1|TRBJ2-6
CSASPGASGANVLTF
TGCAGTGCCAGCCCAGGGGCCTCTGGGGCCAACGTCCTGACTTTC
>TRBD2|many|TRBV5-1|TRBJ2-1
CASSEGLAGGVEQFF
TGCGCCAGCAGCGAAGGACTAGCGGGAGGAGTTGAGCAGTTCTTC
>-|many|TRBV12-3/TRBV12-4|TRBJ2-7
CASSSGIYEQYF
TGTGCCAGCAGTTCGGGGATCTACGAGCAGTACTTC
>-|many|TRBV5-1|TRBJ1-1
CASSTTGSWATEAFF
TGCGCCAGCAGCACGACCGGCAGTTGGGCCACTGAAGCTTTCTTT
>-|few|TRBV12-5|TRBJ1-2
CASGGRYGYTF
TGTGCTAGTGGTGGAAGATATGGCTACACCTTC
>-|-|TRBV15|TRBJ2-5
CATRLVGETQYF
TGTGCCACTAGGCTCGTCGGCGAGACCCAGTACTTC
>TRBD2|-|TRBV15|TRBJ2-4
CATSRDRAGRDIQYF
TGTGCCACCAGCAGAGATCGGGCAGGGAGGGACATTCAGTACTTC
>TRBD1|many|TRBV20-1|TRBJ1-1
CSARPRDSPTEAFF
TGCAGTGCTAGACCGAGGGACAGCCCCACTGAAGCTTTCTTT
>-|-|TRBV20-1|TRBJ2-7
CSASDLSYEQYF
TGCAGTGCTAGCGACCTCTCCTACGAGCAGTACTTC
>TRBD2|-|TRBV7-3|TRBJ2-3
CASSLGTSGSPGDTQYF
TGTGCCAGCAGCTTAGGGACTAGCGGGAGTCCGGGGGATACGCAGTATTTT
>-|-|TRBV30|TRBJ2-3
CAWSVRGLDTDTQYF
TGTGCCTGGAGTGTACGGGGCCTGGACACAGATACGCAGTATTTT
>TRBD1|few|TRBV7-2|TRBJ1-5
CASSLGTGRGQPQHF
TGTGCCAGCAGCTTAGGGACAGGGCGGGGGCAGCCCCAGCATTTT
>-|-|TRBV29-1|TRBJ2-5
CSVEQAKGETQYF
TGCAGCGTTGAACAGGCCAAGGGGGAGACCCAGTACTTC
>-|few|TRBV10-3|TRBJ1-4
CAISGIGTNEKLFF
TGTGCCATCAGTGGAATAGGGACTAATGAAAAACTGTTTTTT
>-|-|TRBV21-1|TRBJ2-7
CASSKSPGQGNEQYF
TGTGCCAGCAGCAAATCCCCCGGACAGGGAAACGAGCAGTACTTC
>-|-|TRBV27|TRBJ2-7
CASRTPGRSREQYF
TGTGCCAGCAGAACTCCGGGACGGTCTAGGGAGCAGTACTTC
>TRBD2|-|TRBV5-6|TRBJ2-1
CASSLAVREGMDNEQFF
TGTGCCAGCAGCTTGGCCGTGCGGGAGGGCATGGACAATGAGCAGTTCTTC
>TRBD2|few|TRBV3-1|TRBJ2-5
CASSQEGAGGLETQYF
TGTGCCAGCAGCCAAGAGGGGGCGGGGGGGTTAGAGACCCAGTACTTC
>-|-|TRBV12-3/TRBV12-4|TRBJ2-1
CASSYGVREQFF
TGTGCCAGCAGTTACGGGGTCAGGGAGCAGTTCTTC